A single sample gave rise to the 13 T cell receptor beta chains below, sequenced in a study of blood T cell repertoires in COVID-19. Assay: immunoSEQ multiplex PCR; the TCRdb copy retains only in-frame clones and omits some. Among fewer than 350,000 clones listed, 85% were seen once. Specimen: PBMCs or T cells enriched from blood (not recorded which). The receptors were gathered from a woman aged 45 to 65 who had recovered from COVID-19.

This rearrangement joins TRBV6-5 to TRBJ1-2; 7 nucleotides align to TRBD1. With 6 bases clipped from V and 5 bases from J, the junction kept 6 bases outside the gene matches. The CDR3 sequence is 13 residues long. Germline assignment: CDR1 MNHEY and CDR2 SVGAGI. The CDR3 protein is CASSQGQKYGYTF. CDR3 sequence (DNA): TGTGCCAGCAGCCAGGGACAGAAATATGGCTACACCTTC.

The chain is built from TRBV5-1 and TRBJ2-2, with D perhaps matching TRBD2 (6 bases). Germline V CDR1 and CDR2: SGHRS, YFSETQ. This CDR3 has 15 amino acids. V lost 4 bases to trimming and J lost 7 bases, with 17 bases between them. The CDR3 here is CASSPLVSGGGELFF. The CDR3, as DNA: TGCGCCAGCAGCCCCTTGGTCTCCGGGGGCGGGGAGCTGTTTTTT.

This sequence joins TRBV30 and TRBJ2-3; possibly TRBD1 for D (5 bases). CDR1 is GTSNPN and CDR2 is SVGIG in the germline V gene (reference sequence). This CDR3 has 14 residues. V was pared by 0 bases and J by 1 base, with 8 bases between. The CDR3 nucleotides read TGTGCCTGGAGTGTAGGGGCTCGCACAGATACGCAGTATTTT. It is translated as CAWSVGARTDTQYF.

The chain employs TRBV28 and TRBJ1-4; no definite D call. V lost 5 bases to trimming and J lost 2 bases, with 15 bases between them. Germline CDR1 and CDR2: MDHEN and SYDVKM. The CDR3 runs to 16 residues. The CDR3: CASSRTGVRTNEKLFF. The CDR3 nucleotides read TGTGCCAGCAGTAGAACGGGAGTAAGGACTAATGAAAAACTGTTTTTT. The variable domain in full, completed from reference TRBV28 and TRBJ1-4, reads DVKVTQSSRYLVKRTGEKVFLECVQDMDHENMFWYRQDPGLGLRLIYFSYDVKMKEKGDIPEGYSVSREKKERFSLILESASTNQTSMYLCASSRTGVRTNEKLFFGSGTQLSVL.

The V gene is TRBV3-1 (or the pseudogene TRBV3-2), the J gene TRBJ1-5; the D is unclear. V lost 0 bases and J 4 bases, leaving 10 bases between the germline ends. Germline-derived CDR1 and CDR2 are LGHDT and YNNKEL (reference sequence). The CDR3 is made up of 15 amino acids. The CDR3 region has the DNA TGTGCCAGCAGCCAAGATCCTGCGGGAAATCAGCCCCAGCATTTT. This encodes CASSQDPAGNQPQHF.

In this sample, this clone turned up a few times. The chain recombines TRBV28 with TRBJ2-3, with 12 positions matching TRBD2. This CDR3 is 14 amino acids long. V shed 6 bases and J 7 bases; nucleotides not matched to a gene: 5. The germline CDR1 and CDR2 sequences are MDHEN and SYDVKM. The CDR3 protein is CASSLLAGGNTQYF. DNA of the CDR3: TGTGCCAGCAGCCTACTAGCGGGGGGTAATACGCAGTATTTT. Based on the CDR3 plus reference TRBV28 and TRBJ2-3, the full variable domain is DVKVTQSSRYLVKRTGEKVFLECVQDMDHENMFWYRQDPGLGLRLIYFSYDVKMKEKGDIPEGYSVSREKKERFSLILESASTNQTSMYLCASSLLAGGNTQYFGPGTRLTVL.

V gene TRBV30 combines with J gene TRBJ1-3; D is possibly TRBD1 (5 bases). V was pared by 1 base and J by 8 bases, with 9 bases between. CDR1 GTSNPN and CDR2 SVGIG come from the germline V gene (reference sequence). The CDR3 runs to 12 residues. The CDR3 bases are TGTGCCTGGAGTGCGGGGGGGGACACCATATATTTT. Translating gives CAWSAGGDTIYF.

The rearrangement uses TRBV4-2 and TRBJ2-5, with a possible D match to TRBD2 (6 bases). V lost 1 base to trimming and J lost 0 bases, with 6 bases between them. In germline, CDR1 is LGHNA, CDR2 YNFKEQ. The CDR3 extends over 14 amino acids. The CDR3 loop reads CASSQGRDQETQYF. CDR3 bases: TGTGCCAGCAGCCAAGGGAGGGACCAAGAGACCCAGTACTTC.

The V and J genes are TRBV6-5 and TRBJ1-2; 11 bases are a match to TRBD1. The germline V gene encodes CDR1 MNHEY and CDR2 SVGAGI. V was clipped by 7 bases and J by 8 bases; unmatched bases: 12. This CDR3 spans 15 amino acids. CDR3 protein: CASIPYRDRGIGYTF. DNA of the CDR3: TGTGCCAGCATCCCATACCGGGACAGGGGGATCGGCTACACCTTC.

The rearrangement joins TRBV11-2 to TRBJ2-7, with TRBD1 matching 10 bases. Trimming removed 4 bases from V and 3 bases from J; junction bases left unmatched: 6. The CDR3 extends over 15 amino acids. CDR1 SGHAT and CDR2 FQNNGV come from the germline V gene. CDR3 sequence: CASSWAGQGDYEQYF. The CDR3 region has the DNA TGTGCCAGCAGCTGGGCCGGACAGGGGGACTACGAGCAGTACTTC.

The chain links TRBV28 to TRBJ1-2; 9 bases map to TRBD1. This CDR3 region has 16 residues. V was clipped by 3 bases and J by 2 bases; unmatched bases: 7. Germline V gives CDR1 MDHEN, CDR2 SYDVKM. CDR3 loop: CASSFSYGTGNYGYTF. In DNA, the CDR3 is TGTGCCAGCAGTTTCAGCTACGGGACAGGGAACTATGGCTACACCTTC.

This sequence joins TRBV6-2 or TRBV6-3 and TRBJ1-1; 8 positions match TRBD1. J was trimmed by 4 bases and V by 7 bases; bases with no gene match: 11. The CDR3 is made up of 15 amino acids. CDR1 is MNHEY and CDR2 is SVGEGT in the germline V gene. The CDR3 is CASNPSGQAGTEAFF. CDR3 in DNA: TGTGCCAGCAACCCCTCGGGACAGGCTGGCACTGAAGCTTTCTTT.

J is TRBJ2-1 and V is TRBV29-1, with D perhaps TRBD1 (6 bases). Deletions cut 3 bases from V and 6 bases from J, with 9 bases between. Germline-derived CDR1 and CDR2 are SQVTM and ANQGSEA. The CDR3 covers 12 residues. The CDR3 coding sequence is TGCAGCGTTGATGGACAGCTCAATGAGCAGTTCTTC. Protein: CSVDGQLNEQFF.